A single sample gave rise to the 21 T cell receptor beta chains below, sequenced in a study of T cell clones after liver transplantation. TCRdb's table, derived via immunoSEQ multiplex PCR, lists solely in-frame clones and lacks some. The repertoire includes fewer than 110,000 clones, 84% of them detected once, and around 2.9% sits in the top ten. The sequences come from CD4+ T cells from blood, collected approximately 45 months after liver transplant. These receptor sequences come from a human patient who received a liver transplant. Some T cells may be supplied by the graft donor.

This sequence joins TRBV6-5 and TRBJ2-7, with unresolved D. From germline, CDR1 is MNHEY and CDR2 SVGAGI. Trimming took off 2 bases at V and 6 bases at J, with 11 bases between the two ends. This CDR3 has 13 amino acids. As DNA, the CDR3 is TGTGCCAGCAGTTACATGGGATCAGGCGAGCAGTACTTC. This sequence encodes CASSYMGSGEQYF.

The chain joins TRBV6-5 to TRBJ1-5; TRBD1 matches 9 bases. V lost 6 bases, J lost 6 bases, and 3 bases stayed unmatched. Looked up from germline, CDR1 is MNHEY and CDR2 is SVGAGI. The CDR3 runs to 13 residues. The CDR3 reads CASRRDRVQPQHF. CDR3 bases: TGTGCCAGCAGACGGGACAGGGTTCAGCCCCAGCATTTT.

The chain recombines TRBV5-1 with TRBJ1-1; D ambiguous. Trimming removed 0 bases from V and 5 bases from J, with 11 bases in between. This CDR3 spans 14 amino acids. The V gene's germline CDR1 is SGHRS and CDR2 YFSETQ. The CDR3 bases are TGCGCCAGCAGCTTGGAAAGGGCGCGGACTGAAGCTTTCTTT. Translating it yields CASSLERARTEAFF.

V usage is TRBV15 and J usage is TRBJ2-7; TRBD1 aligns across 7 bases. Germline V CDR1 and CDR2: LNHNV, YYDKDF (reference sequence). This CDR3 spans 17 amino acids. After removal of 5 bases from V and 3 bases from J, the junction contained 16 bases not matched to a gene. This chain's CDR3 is CATSPDDRDRKFYEQYF. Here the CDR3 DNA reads TGTGCCACCAGCCCGGACGACCGGGACAGAAAATTCTACGAGCAGTACTTC. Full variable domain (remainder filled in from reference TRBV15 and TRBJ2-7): DAMVIQNPRYQVTQFGKPVTLSCSQTLNHNVMYWYQQKSSQAPKLLFHYYDKDFNNEADTPDNFQSRRPNTSFCFLDIRSPGLGDTAMYLCATSPDDRDRKFYEQYFGPGTRLTVT.

The CDR3 is CASSPGRAVGYEQYF. DNA for the CDR3: TGTGCCAGCAGCCCGGGGCGCGCCGTCGGGTACGAGCAGTACTTC. The genes are TRBV5-4 and TRBJ2-7; either TRBD1 or TRBD2 may supply D (5 bases each). There are 15 residues in the CDR3. Trimming removed 4 bases from V and 4 bases from J, with 18 bases in between. Germline CDR1 is SGHNT and CDR2 is YYREEE (reference sequence).

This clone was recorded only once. The CDR3 DNA sequence: TGTGCCAGCAGCTCCCTCCGACAGGGAATGCGCGACGAGCAGTACTTC. Protein product: CASSSLRQGMRDEQYF. The chain uses TRBV5-4 and TRBJ2-7, with 7 bases aligning to TRBD1. Germline V gene data show CDR1 as SGHNT and CDR2 as YYREEE (reference sequence). V trimming: 3 bases; J trimming: 5 bases; junction bases outside the gene matches: 14. The CDR3 runs 16 residues.

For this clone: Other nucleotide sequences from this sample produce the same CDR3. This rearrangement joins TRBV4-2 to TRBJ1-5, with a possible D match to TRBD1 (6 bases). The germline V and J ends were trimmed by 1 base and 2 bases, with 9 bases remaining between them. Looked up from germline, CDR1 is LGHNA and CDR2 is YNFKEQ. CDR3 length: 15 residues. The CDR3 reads CASSQVSGGNQPQHF. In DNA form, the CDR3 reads TGTGCCAGCAGCCAAGTTTCAGGGGGCAATCAGCCCCAGCATTTT.

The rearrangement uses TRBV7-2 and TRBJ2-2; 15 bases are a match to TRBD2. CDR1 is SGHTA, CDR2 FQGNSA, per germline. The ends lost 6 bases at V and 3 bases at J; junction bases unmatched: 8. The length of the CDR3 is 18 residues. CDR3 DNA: TGTGCCAGCAGGGACCGGGGACTAGCGGGAGGCTACACCGGGGAGCTGTTTTTT. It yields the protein CASRDRGLAGGYTGELFF.

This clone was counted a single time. The CDR3 loop is CASSLLTSGGLHEQYF. The CDR3 DNA follows: TGTGCCAGCAGCCTACTGACGAGCGGGGGGTTGCACGAGCAGTACTTC. The rearrangement joins TRBV5-6 to TRBJ2-7, with 9 bases fitting TRBD2. This CDR3 comprises 16 residues. CDR1 is SGHDT and CDR2 is YYEEEE in the germline V gene. The trim removed 4 bases at V and 5 bases at J, leaving 13 bases unmatched.

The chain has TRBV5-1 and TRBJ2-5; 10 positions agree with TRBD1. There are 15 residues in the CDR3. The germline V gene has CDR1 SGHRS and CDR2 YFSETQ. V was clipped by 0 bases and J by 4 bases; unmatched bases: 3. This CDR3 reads CASSLEWTGGETQYF. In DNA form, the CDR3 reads TGCGCCAGCAGCTTGGAGTGGACAGGGGGAGAGACCCAGTACTTC.

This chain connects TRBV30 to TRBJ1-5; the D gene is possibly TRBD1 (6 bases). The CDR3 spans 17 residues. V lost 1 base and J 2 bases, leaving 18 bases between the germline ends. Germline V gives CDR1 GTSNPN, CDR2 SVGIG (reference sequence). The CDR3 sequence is CAWSGNRVTWGNQPQHF. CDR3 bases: TGTGCCTGGAGTGGGAACAGGGTCACTTGGGGCAATCAGCCCCAGCATTTT.

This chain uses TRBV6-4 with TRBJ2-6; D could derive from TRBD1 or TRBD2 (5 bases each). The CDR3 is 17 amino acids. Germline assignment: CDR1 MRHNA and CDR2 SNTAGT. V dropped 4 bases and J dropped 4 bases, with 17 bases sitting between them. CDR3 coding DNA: TGTGCCAGCAGTGTCACGGGGTTTGGGACCGGGGCCAACGTCCTGACTTTC. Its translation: CASSVTGFGTGANVLTF.

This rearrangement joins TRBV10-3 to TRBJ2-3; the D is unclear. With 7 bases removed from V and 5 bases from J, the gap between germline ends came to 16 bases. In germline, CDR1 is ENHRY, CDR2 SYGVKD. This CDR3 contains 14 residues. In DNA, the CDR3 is TGTGCCATCAACGGTAGGACCAGTCAAGATACGCAGTATTTT. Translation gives CAINGRTSQDTQYF.

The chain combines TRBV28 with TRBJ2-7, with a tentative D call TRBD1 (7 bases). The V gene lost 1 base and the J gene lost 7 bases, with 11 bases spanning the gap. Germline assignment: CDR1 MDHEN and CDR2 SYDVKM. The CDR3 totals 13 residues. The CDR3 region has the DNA TGTGCCAGCAGTTTATTTCAGGGGGGAGAGCAGTACTTC. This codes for CASSLFQGGEQYF.

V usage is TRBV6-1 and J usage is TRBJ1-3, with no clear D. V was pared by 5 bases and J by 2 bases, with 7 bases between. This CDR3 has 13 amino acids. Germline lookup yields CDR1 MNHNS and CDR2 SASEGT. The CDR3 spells CASSFRAGNTIYF. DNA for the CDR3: TGTGCCAGCAGTTTCCGAGCTGGAAACACCATATATTTT.

The CDR3 sequence is CASRRQWGQETQYF. The CDR3 coding sequence is TGTGCCAGCAGACGACAGTGGGGCCAAGAGACCCAGTACTTC. V usage is TRBV6-5 and J usage is TRBJ2-5; D is possibly TRBD1 (5 bases). V was cut by 6 bases and J by 1 base, with 12 bases left in between. CDR1 and CDR2 from the germline V gene are MNHEY and SVGAGI. There are 14 residues in the CDR3.

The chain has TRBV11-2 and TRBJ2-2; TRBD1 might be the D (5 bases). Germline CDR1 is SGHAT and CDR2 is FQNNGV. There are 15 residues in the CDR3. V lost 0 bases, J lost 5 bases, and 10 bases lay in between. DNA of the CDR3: TGTGCCAGCAGCTTAGACAGGGTTAGGACCGGGGAGCTGTTTTTT. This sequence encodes CASSLDRVRTGELFF.

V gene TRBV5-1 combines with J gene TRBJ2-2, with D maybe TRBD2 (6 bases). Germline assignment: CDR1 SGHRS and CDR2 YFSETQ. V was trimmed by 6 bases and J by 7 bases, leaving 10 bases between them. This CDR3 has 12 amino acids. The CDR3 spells CASNQGGGELFF. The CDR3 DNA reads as TGCGCCAGCAACCAGGGAGGCGGGGAGCTGTTTTTT. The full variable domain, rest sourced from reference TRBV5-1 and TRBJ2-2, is KAGVTQTPRYLIKTRGQQVTLSCSPISGHRSVSWYQQTPGQGLQFLFEYFSETQRNKGNFPGRFSGRQFSNSRSEMNVSTLELGDSALYLCASNQGGGELFFGEGSRLTVL.

The CDR3 is CASSPGQGALAGYTF. The DNA of the CDR3 is TGTGCCAGCTCACCTGGACAGGGGGCTTTAGCCGGCTACACCTTC. V is TRBV18 and J is TRBJ1-2, with 11 positions matching TRBD1. Germline V lookup: CDR1 KGHSH, CDR2 LQKENI. This CDR3 region has 15 residues. V lost 3 bases and J lost 8; bases outside the gene matches: 8.

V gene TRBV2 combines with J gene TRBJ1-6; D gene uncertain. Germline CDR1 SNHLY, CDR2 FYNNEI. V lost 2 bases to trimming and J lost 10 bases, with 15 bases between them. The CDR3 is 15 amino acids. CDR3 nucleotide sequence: TGTGCCAGCAGTGAAAGCGGTCGGAACCGCTCACCCCTCCACTTT. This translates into CASSESGRNRSPLHF. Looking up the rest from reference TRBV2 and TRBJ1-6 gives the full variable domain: EPEVTQTPSHQVTQMGQEVILRCVPISNHLYFYWYRQILGQKVEFLVSFYNNEISEKSEIFDDQFSVERPDGSNFTLKIRSTKLEDSAMYFCASSESGRNRSPLHFGNGTRLTVT.

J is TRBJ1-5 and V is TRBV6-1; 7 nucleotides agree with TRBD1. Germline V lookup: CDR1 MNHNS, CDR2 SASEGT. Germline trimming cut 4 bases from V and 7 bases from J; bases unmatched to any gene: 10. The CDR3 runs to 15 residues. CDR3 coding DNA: TGTGCCAGCAGTGGACAGGGAGCTTCCGGACAGCCCCAGCATTTT. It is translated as CASSGQGASGQPQHF.